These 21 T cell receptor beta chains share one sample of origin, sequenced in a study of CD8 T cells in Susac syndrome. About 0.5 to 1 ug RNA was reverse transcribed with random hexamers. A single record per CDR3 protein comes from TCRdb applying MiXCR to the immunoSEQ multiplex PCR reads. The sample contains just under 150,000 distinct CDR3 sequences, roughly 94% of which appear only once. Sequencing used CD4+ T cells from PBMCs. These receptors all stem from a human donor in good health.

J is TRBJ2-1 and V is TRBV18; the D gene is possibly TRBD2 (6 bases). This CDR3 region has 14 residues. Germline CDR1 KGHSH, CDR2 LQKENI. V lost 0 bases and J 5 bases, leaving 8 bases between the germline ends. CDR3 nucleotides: TGTGCCAGCTCACCACCCCTAGCGCACAATGAGCAGTTCTTC. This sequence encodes CASSPPLAHNEQFF.

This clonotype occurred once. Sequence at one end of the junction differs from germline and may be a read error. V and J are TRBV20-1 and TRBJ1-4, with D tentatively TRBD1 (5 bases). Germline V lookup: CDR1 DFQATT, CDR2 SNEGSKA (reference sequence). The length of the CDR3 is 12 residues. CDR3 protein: CSGGVPGEKLFF. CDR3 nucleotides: TGCAGTGGGGGGGTTCCGGGTGAAAAGCTGTTTTTT.

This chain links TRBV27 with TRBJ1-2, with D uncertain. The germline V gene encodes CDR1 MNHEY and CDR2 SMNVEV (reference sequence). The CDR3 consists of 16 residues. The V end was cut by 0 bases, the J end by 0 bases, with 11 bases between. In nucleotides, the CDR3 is TGTGCCAGCAGTTTATCCTTCCGAAATGCTAACTATGGCTACACCTTC. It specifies CASSLSFRNANYGYTF.

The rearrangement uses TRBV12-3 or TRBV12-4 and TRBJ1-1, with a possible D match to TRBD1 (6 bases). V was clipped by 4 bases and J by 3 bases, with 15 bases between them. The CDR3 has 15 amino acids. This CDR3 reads CASSSADRRHTEAFF. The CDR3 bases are TGTGCCAGCAGTTCGGCTGACAGGCGGCACACTGAAGCTTTCTTT.

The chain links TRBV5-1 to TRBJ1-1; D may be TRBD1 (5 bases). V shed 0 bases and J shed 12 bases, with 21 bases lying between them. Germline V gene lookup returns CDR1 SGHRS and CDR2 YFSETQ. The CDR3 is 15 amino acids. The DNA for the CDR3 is TGCGCCAGCAGCTTGGCCGGGACTTTGAACACTTTATCTTTCTTT. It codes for CASSLAGTLNTLSFF.

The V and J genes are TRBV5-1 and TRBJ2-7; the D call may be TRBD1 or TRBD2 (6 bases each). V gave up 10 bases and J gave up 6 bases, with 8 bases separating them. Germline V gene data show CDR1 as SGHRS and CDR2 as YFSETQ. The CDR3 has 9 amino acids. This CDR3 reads CAGGPEQYF. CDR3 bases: TGCGCCGGGGGGCCCGAGCAGTACTTC. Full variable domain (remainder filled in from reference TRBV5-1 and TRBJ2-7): KAGVTQTPRYLIKTRGQQVTLSCSPISGHRSVSWYQQTPGQGLQFLFEYFSETQRNKGNFPGRFSGRQFSNSRSEMNVSTLELGDSALYLCAGGPEQYFGPGTRLTVT.

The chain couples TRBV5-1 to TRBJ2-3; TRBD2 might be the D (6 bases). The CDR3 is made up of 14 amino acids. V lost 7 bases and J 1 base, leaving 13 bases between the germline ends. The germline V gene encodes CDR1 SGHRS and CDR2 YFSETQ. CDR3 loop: CASGGAARTDTQYF. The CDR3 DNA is TGCGCCAGCGGAGGGGCAGCGCGCACAGATACGCAGTATTTT. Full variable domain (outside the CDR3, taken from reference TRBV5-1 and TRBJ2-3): KAGVTQTPRYLIKTRGQQVTLSCSPISGHRSVSWYQQTPGQGLQFLFEYFSETQRNKGNFPGRFSGRQFSNSRSEMNVSTLELGDSALYLCASGGAARTDTQYFGPGTRLTVL.

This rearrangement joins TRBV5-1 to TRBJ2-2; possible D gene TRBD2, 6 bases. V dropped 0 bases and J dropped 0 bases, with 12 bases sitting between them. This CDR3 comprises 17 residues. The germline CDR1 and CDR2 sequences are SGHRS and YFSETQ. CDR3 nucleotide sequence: TGCGCCAGCAGCTTGGAACCCGGGGGACCGAACACCGGGGAGCTGTTTTTT. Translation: CASSLEPGGPNTGELFF.

CDR3 in DNA: TGTGCCAGCAGCCGTCGTGGGGGGCACCCAGGGGATACGCAGTATTTT. Amino acid sequence: CASSRRGGHPGDTQYF. The genes are TRBV12-3 or TRBV12-4 and TRBJ2-3; D possibly uses TRBD1 or TRBD2 (6 bases each). V gave up 6 bases and J gave up 6 bases, with 22 bases separating them. The CDR3 totals 16 residues.

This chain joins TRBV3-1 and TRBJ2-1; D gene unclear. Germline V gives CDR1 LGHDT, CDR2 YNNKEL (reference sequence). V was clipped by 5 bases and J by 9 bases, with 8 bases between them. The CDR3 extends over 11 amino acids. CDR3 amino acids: CASSSRSEQFF. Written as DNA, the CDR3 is TGTGCCAGCAGCTCGCGTAGTGAGCAGTTCTTC.

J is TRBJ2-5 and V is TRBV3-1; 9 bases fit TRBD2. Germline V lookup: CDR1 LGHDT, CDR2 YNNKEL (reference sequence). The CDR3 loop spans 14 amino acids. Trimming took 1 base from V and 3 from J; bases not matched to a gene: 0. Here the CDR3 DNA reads TGTGCCAGCAGCCAAGCTAGCGGGAAAGAGACCCAGTACTTC. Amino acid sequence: CASSQASGKETQYF.

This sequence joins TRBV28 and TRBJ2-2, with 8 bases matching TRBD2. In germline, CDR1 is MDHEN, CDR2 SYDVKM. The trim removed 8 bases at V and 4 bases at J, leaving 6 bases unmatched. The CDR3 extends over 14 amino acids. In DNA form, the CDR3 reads TGTGCCAGCTGCCGGGGGGGGACCACCGGGGAGCTGTTTTTT. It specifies CASCRGGTTGELFF.

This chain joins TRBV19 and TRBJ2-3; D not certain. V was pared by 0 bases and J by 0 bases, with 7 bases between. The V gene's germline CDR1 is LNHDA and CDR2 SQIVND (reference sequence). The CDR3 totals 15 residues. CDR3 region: CASSIEDPSTDTQYF. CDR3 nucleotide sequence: TGTGCCAGTAGTATAGAAGATCCTAGCACAGATACGCAGTATTTT. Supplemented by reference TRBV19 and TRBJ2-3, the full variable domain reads DGGITQSPKYLFRKEGQNVTLSCEQNLNHDAMYWYRQDPGQGLRLIYYSQIVNDFQKGDIAEGYSVSREKKESFPLTVTSAQKNPTAFYLCASSIEDPSTDTQYFGPGTRLTVL.

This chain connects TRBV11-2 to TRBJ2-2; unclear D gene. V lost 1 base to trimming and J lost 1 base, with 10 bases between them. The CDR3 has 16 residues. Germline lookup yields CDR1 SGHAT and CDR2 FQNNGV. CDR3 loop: CASSLALPRNTGELFF. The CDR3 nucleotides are TGTGCCAGCAGCTTAGCACTCCCTAGGAACACCGGGGAGCTGTTTTTT. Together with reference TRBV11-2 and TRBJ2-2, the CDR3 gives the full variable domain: EAGVAQSPRYKIIEKRQSVAFWCNPISGHATLYWYQQILGQGPKLLIQFQNNGVVDDSQLPKDRFSAERLKGVDSTLKIQPAKLEDSAVYLCASSLALPRNTGELFFGEGSRLTVL.

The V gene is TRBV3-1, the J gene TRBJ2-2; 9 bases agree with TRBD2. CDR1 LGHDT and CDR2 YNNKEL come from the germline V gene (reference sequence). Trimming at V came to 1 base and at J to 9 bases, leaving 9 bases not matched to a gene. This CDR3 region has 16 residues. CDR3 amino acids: CASSQGLAAGTRELFF. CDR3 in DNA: TGTGCCAGCAGCCAAGGACTAGCGGCGGGAACCCGGGAGCTGTTTTTT.

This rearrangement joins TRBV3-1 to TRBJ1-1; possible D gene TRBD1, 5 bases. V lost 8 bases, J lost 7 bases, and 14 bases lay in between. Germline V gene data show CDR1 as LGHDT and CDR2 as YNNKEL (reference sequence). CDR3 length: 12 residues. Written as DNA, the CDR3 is TGTGCCAGCCGGGGGGAGCAGCATGAAGCTTTCTTT. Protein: CASRGEQHEAFF. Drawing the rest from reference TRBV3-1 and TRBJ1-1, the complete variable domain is DTAVSQTPKYLVTQMGNDKSIKCEQNLGHDTMYWYKQDSKKFLKIMFSYNNKELIINETVPNRFSPKSPDKAHLNLHINSLELGDSAVYFCASRGEQHEAFFGQGTRLTVV.

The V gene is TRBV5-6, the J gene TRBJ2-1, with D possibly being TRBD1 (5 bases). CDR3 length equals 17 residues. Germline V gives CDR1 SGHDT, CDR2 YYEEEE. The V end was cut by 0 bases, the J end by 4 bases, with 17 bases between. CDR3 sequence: CASSLGGAMGTYNEQFF. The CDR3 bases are TGTGCCAGCAGCTTGGGTGGGGCTATGGGTACATACAATGAGCAGTTCTTC. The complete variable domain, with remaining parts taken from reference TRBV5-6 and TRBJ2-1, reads DAGVTQSPTHLIKTRGQQVTLRCSPKSGHDTVSWYQQALGQGPQFIFQYYEEEERQRGNFPDRFSGHQFPNYSSELNVNALLLGDSALYLCASSLGGAMGTYNEQFFGPGTRLTVL.

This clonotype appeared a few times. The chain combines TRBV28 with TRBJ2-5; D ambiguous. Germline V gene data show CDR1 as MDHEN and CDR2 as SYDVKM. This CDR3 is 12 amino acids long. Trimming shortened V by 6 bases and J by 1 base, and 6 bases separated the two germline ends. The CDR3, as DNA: TGTGCCAGCAGCCTGGTCCAAGAGACCCAGTACTTC. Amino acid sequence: CASSLVQETQYF.

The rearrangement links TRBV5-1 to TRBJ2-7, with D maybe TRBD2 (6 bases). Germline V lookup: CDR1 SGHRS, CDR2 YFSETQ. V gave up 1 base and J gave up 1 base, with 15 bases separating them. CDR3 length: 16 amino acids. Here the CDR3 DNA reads TGCGCCAGCAGCTTGTCTCCCGCGGGGATTTCCTACGAGCAGTACTTC. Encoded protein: CASSLSPAGISYEQYF.

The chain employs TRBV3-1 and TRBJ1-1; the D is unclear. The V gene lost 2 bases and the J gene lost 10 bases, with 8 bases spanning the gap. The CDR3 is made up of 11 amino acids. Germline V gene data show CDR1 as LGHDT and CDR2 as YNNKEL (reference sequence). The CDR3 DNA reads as TGTGCCAGCAGCCAAAGTGGCCGAGCTTTCTTT. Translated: CASSQSGRAFF.

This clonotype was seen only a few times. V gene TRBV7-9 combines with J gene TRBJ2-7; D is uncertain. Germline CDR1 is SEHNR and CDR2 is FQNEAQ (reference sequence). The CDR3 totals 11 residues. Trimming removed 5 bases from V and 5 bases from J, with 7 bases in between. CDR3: CASSTHHEQYF. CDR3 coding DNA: TGTGCCAGCAGCACCCATCACGAGCAGTACTTC. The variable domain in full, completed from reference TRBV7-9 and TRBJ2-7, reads DTGVSQNPRHKITKRGQNVTFRCDPISEHNRLYWYRQTLGQGPEFLTYFQNEAQLEKSRLLSDRFSAERPKGSFSTLEIQRTEQGDSAMYLCASSTHHEQYFGPGTRLTVT.